This TCR beta chain came from a study of T-cell reconstitution after alpha-beta-depleted transplantation in children. In this sample, this clonotype is medium-sized (0.01 to 0.1%). This CDR3 has 15 amino acids. Trimming removed 5 bases from V and 4 bases from J; junction bases left unmatched: 7. The V gene's germline CDR1 is SEHNR and CDR2 FQNEAQ (reference sequence). Preparation of the TCRbeta library used unique molecular identifiers. A single record per CDR3 protein comes from TCRdb applying MiXCR to the PCR reads. The sample lists 44,000 or so distinct CDR3 sequences, about a tenth occurring once.

The rearrangement joins TRBV7-9 to TRBJ2-7; 11 bases line up with TRBD2. The sequence was collected from a male patient aged 2 to 10 who had a stem cell transplant for chronic granulomatous disease, so the T cells may come from the graft donor. Sequenced here: PBMCs, mostly from graft donor cells, sampled 60 days after TCRalphabeta/CD19-depleted stem cell transplant. The CDR3 sequence: CASSVGTSGPYEQYF. CDR3 nucleotides: TGTGCCAGCAGCGTAGGGACTAGCGGTCCATACGAGCAGTACTTC.